These 24 T cell receptor beta chains share one sample of origin, sequenced in a study of neurological immune-mediated disorders. TCRdb recomputed calls from the 5' RACE reads with MiXCR, one row per CDR3 protein. The table records 70,000 to 95,000 distinct CDR3 sequences, roughly 13% of them present only once. Source material: PBMCs. These receptors all stem from a woman between 45 and 60 years old in good health.

Many counts were recorded for this clonotype. The rearrangement uses TRBV5-1 and TRBJ1-1; no firm D call. The CDR3 is 15 residues long. The germline V gene has CDR1 SGHRS and CDR2 YFSETQ. The V and J ends lost 4 bases and 8 bases respectively, with 21 bases between them. The CDR3 sequence: CASSALPGGKGEAFF. CDR3 nucleotide sequence: TGCGCCAGCAGCGCCCTACCTGGAGGGAAAGGCGAAGCTTTCTTT.

This clonotype has at least ten counts. The genes are TRBV7-9 and TRBJ2-5, with TRBD2 matching over 7 bases. This CDR3 spans 15 amino acids. CDR1 is SEHNR, CDR2 FQNEAQ, per germline (reference sequence). V shed 2 bases and J 2 bases; nucleotides not matched to a gene: 5. The CDR3 loop reads CASSLLSSGQETQYF. CDR3 nucleotide sequence: TGTGCCAGCAGCTTATTGTCTAGCGGTCAAGAGACCCAGTACTTC.

In this sample, this clonotype turned up many times. This chain uses TRBV7-9 with TRBJ2-2; D is ambiguous. The CDR3 spans 17 residues. Per germline, CDR1 SEHNR and CDR2 FQNEAQ (reference sequence). V dropped 1 base and J dropped 0 bases, with 12 bases sitting between them. CDR3 sequence (DNA): TGTGCCAGCAGCTTAGATCTCTCGCGCCCGAACACCGGGGAGCTGTTTTTT. Translating it yields CASSLDLSRPNTGELFF.

The J gene is TRBJ2-1, the V gene TRBV5-1; 8 nucleotides agree with TRBD1. This CDR3 is 13 amino acids long. Per germline, CDR1 SGHRS and CDR2 YFSETQ. Unmatched junction bases numbered 0, after V lost 0 bases and J lost 7 bases. The CDR3 reads CASSLGTGNEQFF. In DNA form, the CDR3 reads TGCGCCAGCAGCTTGGGGACAGGGAATGAGCAGTTCTTC.

This clonotype was observed at least ten times. V is TRBV10-3 and J is TRBJ2-2, with 8 bases aligning to TRBD1. The CDR3 covers 15 residues. With 6 bases clipped from V and 0 bases from J, the junction kept 3 bases outside the gene matches. The germline V gene has CDR1 ENHRY and CDR2 SYGVKD. The CDR3 DNA follows: TGTGCCATCAGAAAACAGGGGGCGAACACCGGGGAGCTGTTTTTT. As protein: CAIRKQGANTGELFF.

At least ten counts were recorded for this clonotype. The chain employs TRBV6-4 and TRBJ2-7; 8 positions match TRBD1. This CDR3 has 14 amino acids. CDR1 is MRHNA and CDR2 is SNTAGT in the germline V gene. V was clipped by 4 bases and J by 3 bases; unmatched bases: 5. As DNA, the CDR3 is TGTGCCAGCAGTGGCCGGACAGGGCGCTACGAGCAGTACTTC. It codes for CASSGRTGRYEQYF.

V is TRBV29-1 and J is TRBJ2-3; TRBD2 might be the D (6 bases). This CDR3 region has 15 residues. The V end was cut by 7 bases, the J end by 5 bases, with 22 bases between. Germline V gene data show CDR1 as SQVTM and CDR2 as ANQGSEA. In DNA, the CDR3 is TGCAGCGGGGGGAAAGCGGCGGGGAACCTAGATACGCAGTATTTT. Translation: CSGGKAAGNLDTQYF.

The table lists this clonotype with many counts. The rearrangement links TRBV20-1 to TRBJ1-5; 8 positions match TRBD1. Germline V CDR1 and CDR2: DFQATT, SNEGSKA (reference sequence). The V and J ends lost 3 bases and 8 bases, in that order; junction bases with no gene match: 3. The CDR3 contains 12 residues. In nucleotides, the CDR3 is TGCAGTGCTAGTCGGACAGGGAAGCCCCAGCATTTT. Its protein product is CSASRTGKPQHF.

This clonotype was counted many times. This sequence joins TRBV5-1 and TRBJ2-5; 11 bases agree with TRBD2. Germline values: CDR1 SGHRS, CDR2 YFSETQ. This CDR3 has 14 amino acids. With V trimmed by 4 bases and J by 3 bases, 2 bases remained unmatched. The CDR3 coding sequence is TGCGCCAGCAGCCCGGGACTAGCGGAAGAGACCCAGTACTTC. Its translation: CASSPGLAEETQYF.

Details on this clonotype: A much larger clone differs from this one at a single base, so this may be a read error. The chain uses TRBV20-1 and TRBJ2-2, with 7 bases identical to TRBD1. The V segment lost 3 bases and the J segment 3 bases; nucleotides outside the gene matches: 7. The CDR3 runs 15 residues. Germline V gene lookup returns CDR1 DFQATT and CDR2 SNEGSKA (reference sequence). CDR3 bases: TGCAGTGCTAGGGCTCTAGGACAGGACACCGGGGAGCTGTTTTTT. Protein product: CSARALGQDTGELFF.

This clonotype was recorded many times. The chain has TRBV5-1 and TRBJ1-2; maybe TRBD1 (5 bases). The CDR3 contains 15 residues. Per the germline V gene, CDR1 is SGHRS and CDR2 is YFSETQ. The ends were cut back, 4 bases at V and 8 bases at J, with 21 bases in the middle. The CDR3 loop is CASSLLPGEGTGYTF. CDR3 sequence (DNA): TGCGCCAGCAGCCTCCTACCCGGGGAGGGGACGGGCTACACCTTC.

This clonotype was recorded many times. V and J are TRBV5-1 and TRBJ1-1; 9 bases agree with TRBD1. The CDR3 runs 14 residues. Germline CDR1 and CDR2: SGHRS and YFSETQ. The ends lost 6 bases at V and 1 base at J; junction bases unmatched: 4. CDR3 in amino acids: CASNLQGANTEAFF. In DNA form, the CDR3 reads TGCGCCAGCAACCTACAGGGGGCGAACACTGAAGCTTTCTTT.

There are many counts of this clonotype. V and J are TRBV5-1 and TRBJ2-7; weak D call: TRBD2 (7 bases). Germline lookup yields CDR1 SGHRS and CDR2 YFSETQ. V was clipped by 4 bases and J by 4 bases, with 12 bases between them. The CDR3 is 13 residues long. The CDR3 sequence is CASSGGAGYEQYF. The CDR3 coding sequence is TGCGCCAGCAGCGGGGGGGCAGGGTACGAGCAGTACTTC.

This clonotype appeared a few times. The chain recombines TRBV11-2 with TRBJ2-7; 7 positions match TRBD2. The CDR3 has 15 residues. J was trimmed by 3 bases and V by 1 base; bases with no gene match: 6. Germline V gives CDR1 SGHAT, CDR2 FQNNGV. This CDR3 reads CASSLGGGASYEQYF. DNA for the CDR3: TGTGCCAGCAGCTTAGGCGGGGGTGCCAGCTACGAGCAGTACTTC.

The count of this clonotype is one. V gene TRBV20-1 combines with J gene TRBJ2-1; 8 nucleotides line up with TRBD2. CDR1 is DFQATT and CDR2 is SNEGSKA in the germline V gene (reference sequence). The CDR3 loop spans 15 amino acids. V was pared by 5 bases and J by 2 bases, with 8 bases of the junction left unmatched. Here the CDR3 DNA reads TGCAGTGCTGGGTCCGGGGGGGCAACCTACAATGAGCAGTTCTTC. This encodes CSAGSGGATYNEQFF.

This clonotype has a count of ten or more. The CDR3 DNA sequence: TGTGCCAGCAGCCGTCCCCGGGGAGCGGCAGTAGCTGGGGCCAACGTCCTGACTTTC. Translation: CASSRPRGAAVAGANVLTF. The chain links TRBV7-2 to TRBJ2-6; tentative D call: TRBD2 (5 bases). Germline CDR1 SGHTA, CDR2 FQGNSA. The V end lost 5 bases, the J end lost 2 bases, and 22 bases lay between the germline ends. The CDR3 covers 19 residues.

This clonotype was seen repeatedly, ten times or more. The rearrangement uses TRBV5-1 and TRBJ1-2, with a possible D match to TRBD1 (5 bases). V gave up 1 base and J gave up 6 bases, with 16 bases separating them. Germline loops: CDR1 SGHRS, CDR2 YFSETQ. This CDR3 has 15 amino acids. The CDR3 nucleotides are TGCGCCAGCAGCTTGTTTGGGGGGTACGAAGATGGCTACACCTTC. Amino acids: CASSLFGGYEDGYTF.

This clonotype was detected ten times or more. CDR3 sequence reads: CASSLEYSNQPQHF. DNA of the CDR3: TGTGCCAGCAGCCTGGAGTATAGCAATCAGCCCCAGCATTTT. This rearrangement joins TRBV5-5 to TRBJ1-5, with D unresolved. CDR3 size: 14 residues. Between the trimmed V and J ends, which lost 4 bases and 0 bases, there was a span of 8 bases. The germline V gene has CDR1 SGHKS and CDR2 YYEKEE (reference sequence).

This clonotype was seen many times. The chain uses TRBV5-1 and TRBJ2-7; the D is unclear. This CDR3 is built from 14 residues. Looked up from germline, CDR1 is SGHRS and CDR2 is YFSETQ. V was trimmed by 4 bases and J by 1 base, leaving 12 bases between them. CDR3 in DNA: TGCGCCAGCAGCGTGTCAGGATTATCCTACGAGCAGTACTTC. It specifies CASSVSGLSYEQYF. The whole variable domain, remainder taken from reference TRBV5-1 and TRBJ2-7, is KAGVTQTPRYLIKTRGQQVTLSCSPISGHRSVSWYQQTPGQGLQFLFEYFSETQRNKGNFPGRFSGRQFSNSRSEMNVSTLELGDSALYLCASSVSGLSYEQYFGPGTRLTVT.

Ten or more counts support this clonotype. The chain combines TRBV27 with TRBJ2-2; 13 nucleotides align to TRBD2. The length of the CDR3 is 16 residues. Trimming removed 5 bases from V and 8 bases from J; junction bases left unmatched: 8. Germline CDR1 reads MNHEY; CDR2 reads SMNVEV (reference sequence). Here the CDR3 reads CASSTRTSGRIGELFF. The DNA of the CDR3 is TGTGCCAGCAGTACGAGGACTAGCGGGAGAATAGGGGAGCTGTTTTTT.

As to this clonotype: A much larger clone sits a single nucleotide away, making a read error possible. V gene TRBV5-1 combines with J gene TRBJ2-2, with 13 bases lining up with TRBD2. The CDR3 spans 15 residues. CDR1 SGHRS and CDR2 YFSETQ come from the germline V gene. Here the CDR3 DNA reads TGCGCCAGCAGTGCCGGGACTAGCGGGACCGAGGAGCTGTTTTTT. Protein product: CASSAGTSGTEELFF.

This clonotype was recorded many times. The chain couples TRBV27 to TRBJ1-5, with 9 bases matching TRBD1. Germline-derived CDR1 and CDR2 are MNHEY and SMNVEV (reference sequence). The V and J ends lost 6 bases and 1 base, in that order; junction bases with no gene match: 19. CDR3 length: 20 amino acids. The CDR3 loop reads CASSSQIRRDRAISNQPQHF. For the CDR3, the DNA is TGTGCCAGCAGCTCCCAAATACGCCGGGACAGGGCTATCAGCAATCAGCCCCAGCATTTT.

This clonotype was observed at least ten times. The chain employs TRBV5-1 and TRBJ2-2, with 9 bases identical to TRBD1. Germline V CDR1 and CDR2: SGHRS, YFSETQ. The ends lost 1 base at V and 2 bases at J; junction bases unmatched: 9. This CDR3 is 18 amino acids long. The CDR3 reads CASSLRTGVNRNTGELFF. The CDR3 DNA follows: TGCGCCAGCAGCTTGAGGACAGGGGTTAATCGAAACACCGGGGAGCTGTTTTTT. Combining the CDR3 with reference TRBV5-1 and TRBJ2-2 gives the whole variable domain KAGVTQTPRYLIKTRGQQVTLSCSPISGHRSVSWYQQTPGQGLQFLFEYFSETQRNKGNFPGRFSGRQFSNSRSEMNVSTLELGDSALYLCASSLRTGVNRNTGELFFGEGSRLTVL.

On this clonotype: A read error may account for a junction end that differs from germline. This chain uses TRBV5-1 with TRBJ2-2; D may be TRBD2 (5 bases). This CDR3 is built from 16 residues. The V gene's germline CDR1 is SGHRS and CDR2 YFSETQ. The CDR3 sequence: CASSLETGVVTGEMFF. As DNA, the CDR3 is TGCGCCAGCAGCTTGGAGACTGGGGTAGTCACCGGGGAGATGTTTTTT.